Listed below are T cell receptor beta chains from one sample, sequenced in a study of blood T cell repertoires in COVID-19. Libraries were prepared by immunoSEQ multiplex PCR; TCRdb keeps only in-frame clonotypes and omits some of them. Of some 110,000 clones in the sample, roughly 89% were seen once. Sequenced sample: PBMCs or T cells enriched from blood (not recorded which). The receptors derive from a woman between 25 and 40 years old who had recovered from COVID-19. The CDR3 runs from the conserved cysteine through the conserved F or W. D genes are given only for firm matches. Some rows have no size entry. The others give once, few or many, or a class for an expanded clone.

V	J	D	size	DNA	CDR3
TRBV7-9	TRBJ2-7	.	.	TGTGCCAGCAGCTCCGGACACATGGGCGAGCAGTACTTC	CASSSGHMGEQYF
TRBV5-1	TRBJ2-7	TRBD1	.	TGCGCCAGCAGCGTGGGACAGGGTGTCTACGAGCAGTACTTC	CASSVGQGVYEQYF
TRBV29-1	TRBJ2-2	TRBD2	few	TGCAGCGTGCGGGGTGCGGGAGCTACCGGGGAGCTGTTTTTT	CSVRGAGATGELFF
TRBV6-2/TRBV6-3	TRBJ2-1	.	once	TGTGCCAGCAGTCCAAGGGGGAGGGCAGGCAATGAGCAGTTCTTC	CASSPRGRAGNEQFF
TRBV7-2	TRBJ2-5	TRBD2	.	TGTGCCAGCAGCTTAACGGGACTAGCGGAAGAGACCCAGTACTTC	CASSLTGLAEETQYF
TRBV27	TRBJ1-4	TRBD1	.	TGTGCCAGCAGTCCAAAATACAGGGGAGTTGGGGAAAAACTGTTTTTT	CASSPKYRGVGEKLFF
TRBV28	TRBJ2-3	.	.	TGTGCCAGCAGTCGAGAGAGGAGAACAGATACGCAGTATTTT	CASSRERRTDTQYF
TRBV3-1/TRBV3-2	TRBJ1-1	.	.	TGTGCCAGCAGCCAAGGATCGGAGACTGAAGCTTTCTTT	CASSQGSETEAFF
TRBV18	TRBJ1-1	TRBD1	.	TGTGCCAGCTCACCACCCGGGACAGTAGTGAACACTGAAGCTTTCTTT	CASSPPGTVVNTEAFF
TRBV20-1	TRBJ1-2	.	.	TGCAGTGCTAGTCCCCACAGGGACTATGGCTACACCTTC	CSASPHRDYGYTF
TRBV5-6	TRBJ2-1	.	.	TGTGCCAGCAGCTTGGTCCCGCTGGATGGGCGGGTGTACAATGAGCAGTTCTTC	CASSLVPLDGRVYNEQFF
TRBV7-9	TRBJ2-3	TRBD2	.	TGTGCCAGCAGCTTTCCGTCCGCGGGAGGGAGTGATACGCAGTATTTT	CASSFPSAGGSDTQYF
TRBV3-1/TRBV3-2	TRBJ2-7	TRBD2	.	TGTGCCAGCAGCGGGGGCGGCCTAGCGGGAGGGTACGAGCAGTACTTC	CASSGGGLAGGYEQYF
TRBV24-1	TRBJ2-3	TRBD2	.	TGTGCCACCAGTGCCCCCGGGACTAGCCCCAAGTGGGATACGCAGTATTTT	CATSAPGTSPKWDTQYF
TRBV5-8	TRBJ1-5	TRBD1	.	TGTGCCAGCAGCTTGATACAGGGGGCGCGGGAGGGCAATCAGCCCCAGCATTTT	CASSLIQGAREGNQPQHF
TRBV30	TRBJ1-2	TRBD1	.	TGTGCCTGGGGGGACAGGGACTATGGCTACACCTTC	CAWGDRDYGYTF
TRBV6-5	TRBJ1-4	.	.	TGTGCCAGCAGGGGGGGAGCGTTGAGAAAACTGTTTTTT	CASRGGALRKLFF
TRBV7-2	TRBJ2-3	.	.	TGTGCCAGCAGCTTAGGGGGAGTTAGTGCGGATACGCAGTATTTT	CASSLGGVSADTQYF
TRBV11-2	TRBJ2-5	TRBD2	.	TGTGCCAGCACCGGCTCTAGCGGGAGGGTTGGGACCCAGTACTTC	CASTGSSGRVGTQYF
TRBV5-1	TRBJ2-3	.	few	TGCGCCAGCAGCTTGGCAGGGTTCACAGATACGCAGTATTTT	CASSLAGFTDTQYF
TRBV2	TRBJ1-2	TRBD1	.	TGTGCCAGCAGGGGACAGGGGCTATCTAACTATGGCTACACCTTC	CASRGQGLSNYGYTF
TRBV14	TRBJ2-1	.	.	TGTGCCAGCAGCTCGGGAAGACTATGGACAGCCACCCTTAGGAGCTCCTACAATGAGCAGTTCTTC	CASSSGRLWTATLRSSYNEQFF
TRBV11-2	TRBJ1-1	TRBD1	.	TGTGCCAGCAGCTGGGGACAGATGAACACTGAAGCTTTCTTT	CASSWGQMNTEAFF
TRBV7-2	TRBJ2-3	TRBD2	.	TGTGCCAGCAGCTCCACGGGACTAGCGGGTTCAGATACGCAGTATTTT	CASSSTGLAGSDTQYF
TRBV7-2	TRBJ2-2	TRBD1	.	TGTGCCAGCAGCCTAGGACAGGGGGCGCGGGTGACCGGGGAGCTGTTTTTT	CASSLGQGARVTGELFF
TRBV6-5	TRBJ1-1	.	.	TGTGCCAGCAGTTACTCCAGGGATATGAACACTGAAGCTTTCTTT	CASSYSRDMNTEAFF
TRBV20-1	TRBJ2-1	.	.	TGCAGTGCTAGCGGTAGTGAGCAGTTCTTC	CSASGSEQFF
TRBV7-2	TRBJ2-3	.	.	TGTGCCAGCAGCTTAGCACTAGCCTCCACAGATACGCAGTATTTT	CASSLALASTDTQYF
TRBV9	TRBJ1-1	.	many	TGTGCCAGCAGCGCGACACCTGAAAACACTGAAGCTTTCTTT	CASSATPENTEAFF
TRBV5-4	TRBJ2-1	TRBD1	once	TGTGCCACCGGACAGGGGGCGAAATACAATGAGCAGTTCTTC	CATGQGAKYNEQFF
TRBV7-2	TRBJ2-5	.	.	TGTGCCAGCAGCTTAGCCCGGCAGGGAAGGCAAGAGACCCAGTACTTC	CASSLARQGRQETQYF
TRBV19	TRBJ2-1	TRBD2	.	TGTGCCAGTAGTAGCTACGGGACTAACAATGAGCAGTTCTTC	CASSSYGTNNEQFF
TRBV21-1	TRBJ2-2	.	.	TGTGCCAGCCGGGACAGGTGTTTTGAGGAGCTGTTTTTT	CASRDRCFEELFF
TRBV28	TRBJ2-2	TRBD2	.	TGTGCCAGCAGTCCCCCGGGGGGAAGGGACACCGGGGAGCTGTTTTTT	CASSPPGGRDTGELFF
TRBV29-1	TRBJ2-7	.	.	TGCAGCGTTGAAGACGGGACCTACGAGCAGTACTTC	CSVEDGTYEQYF
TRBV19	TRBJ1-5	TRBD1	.	TGTGCCAGTAGTTCCCGGACAGGGGGCGCGGGTCAGCCCCAGCATTTT	CASSSRTGGAGQPQHF
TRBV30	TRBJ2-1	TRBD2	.	TGTGCCTGGATACCTAGCGGGAGGCCCGCCTACAATGAGCAGTTCTTC	CAWIPSGRPAYNEQFF
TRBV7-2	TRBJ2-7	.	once	TGTGCCAGCAGCCACGGGGGACTCGGCCTCTACGAGCAGTACTTC	CASSHGGLGLYEQYF
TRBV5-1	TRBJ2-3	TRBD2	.	TGCGCCAGCAGCTTGGCGCTAGCGGCCCCCACAGATACGCAGTATTTT	CASSLALAAPTDTQYF
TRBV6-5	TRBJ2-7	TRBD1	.	TGTGCCAGCAGTATAGACAGGGTGGGTACTTACGAGCAGTACTTC	CASSIDRVGTYEQYF